The 10 T cell receptor beta chains presented below share a single source sample, sequenced in a study of cytomegalovirus exposure and HLA in healthy donors. PCR was performed using 60 Vbeta and 13 Jbeta primers. The assay was immunoSEQ multiplex PCR, and TCRdb's table has in-frame clones only and misses some. The sample carries around 150,000 clones, around 73% recorded once. Sequencing used PBMCs. The origin of the receptors is a male donor in good health and CMV-seronegative.

Only a few counts were recorded for this clone. V gene TRBV9 combines with J gene TRBJ2-1; TRBD2 matches at 8 bases. Germline V gene lookup returns CDR1 SGDLS and CDR2 YYNGEE. The V segment lost 4 bases and the J segment 9 bases; nucleotides outside the gene matches: 9. The CDR3 has 14 residues. The CDR3: CASSLPGGGGEQFF. CDR3 in DNA: TGTGCCAGCAGCCTACCGGGGGGGGGAGGTGAGCAGTTCTTC.

This clone was counted only a few times. The chain employs TRBV2 and TRBJ1-2; 9 bases match TRBD1. Losses at the gene ends were 7 bases for V and 8 bases for J; bases not matched to a gene: 20. In germline, CDR1 is SNHLY, CDR2 FYNNEI. The CDR3 consists of 17 residues. The CDR3 is CASTPLEQGARDEGYTF. CDR3 coding DNA: TGTGCCAGCACCCCCTTGGAACAGGGGGCGCGGGATGAGGGCTACACCTTC. Supplemented by reference TRBV2 and TRBJ1-2, the full variable domain reads EPEVTQTPSHQVTQMGQEVILRCVPISNHLYFYWYRQILGQKVEFLVSFYNNEISEKSEIFDDQFSVERPDGSNFTLKIRSTKLEDSAMYFCASTPLEQGARDEGYTFGSGTRLTVV.

The rearrangement uses TRBV4-3 and TRBJ2-6; D is possibly TRBD2 (7 bases). CDR1 LGHNA and CDR2 YSLEER come from the germline V gene. The V end was cut by 0 bases, the J end by 1 base, with 13 bases between. This CDR3 comprises 18 residues. The CDR3 sequence: CASSQEVEGGSGANVLTF. CDR3 nucleotides: TGCGCCAGCAGCCAAGAGGTGGAGGGGGGGTCTGGGGCCAACGTCCTGACTTTC.

The chain couples TRBV19 to TRBJ1-5, with D maybe TRBD1 (5 bases). This CDR3 contains 15 residues. The V gene lost 3 bases and the J gene lost 4 bases, with 13 bases spanning the gap. CDR1 LNHDA and CDR2 SQIVND come from the germline V gene (reference sequence). CDR3 region: CASSIMVGANQPQHF. The CDR3 region has the DNA TGTGCCAGTAGTATTATGGTAGGGGCGAATCAGCCCCAGCATTTT.

This chain joins TRBV30 and TRBJ2-5, with 8 bases identical to TRBD1. Germline assignment: CDR1 GTSNPN and CDR2 SVGIG (reference sequence). The CDR3 runs to 13 residues. The V segment lost 5 bases and the J segment 6 bases; nucleotides outside the gene matches: 8. CDR3 DNA: TGTGCCTGGGCCACAGGGGGTTTGCAGACCCAGTACTTC. Its translation is CAWATGGLQTQYF.

CDR3 loop: CASSLAVIQNNEQFF. The DNA of the CDR3 is TGCGCCAGCAGCTTGGCCGTCATACAGAACAATGAGCAGTTCTTC. The V call is TRBV5-1, the J call TRBJ2-1, with no clear D. Germline V gene sequence: CDR1 SGHRS, CDR2 YFSETQ. The CDR3 contains 15 residues. Trimming took off 0 bases at V and 5 bases at J, with 12 bases between the two ends.

The chain has TRBV7-9 and TRBJ2-1, with TRBD2 as a possible D gene (6 bases). V lost 0 bases to trimming and J lost 2 bases, with 11 bases between them. CDR3 length: 16 amino acids. The V gene's germline CDR1 is SEHNR and CDR2 FQNEAQ (reference sequence). The CDR3 reads CASSLAWGDPYNEQFF. CDR3 coding DNA: TGTGCCAGCAGCTTAGCGTGGGGGGACCCCTACAATGAGCAGTTCTTC.

The chain is built from TRBV1 and TRBJ2-2; the table's D call, TRBD1, has no DNA check behind it. TRBV1 is shown as a pseudogene. The CDR3 consists of 13 residues. As DNA, the CDR3 is TGCACCAGCAGCCCGACAGGGTCCGGGGAGCTGTTTTTT. This gives the protein CTSSPTGSGELFF.

This clone occurred a few times. The genes are TRBV5-8 and TRBJ1-2; weak D call: TRBD1 (5 bases). Trimming stripped 0 bases from V and 4 bases from J, with 13 bases between. The germline CDR1 and CDR2 sequences are SGHTS and YDEGEE. This CDR3 has 15 amino acids. CDR3 coding DNA: TGTGCCAGCAGCTTGGGGCAGGGCTGGTTCTATGGCTACACCTTC. Its protein is CASSLGQGWFYGYTF.

The chain uses TRBV7-9 and TRBJ1-1; 8 bases map to TRBD1. Losses at the gene ends were 4 bases for V and 3 bases for J; bases not matched to a gene: 7. The CDR3 is made up of 15 amino acids. Germline V CDR1 and CDR2: SEHNR, FQNEAQ (reference sequence). CDR3 residues: CASSSGQGFYTEAFF. Written as DNA, the CDR3 is TGTGCCAGCAGCTCAGGACAGGGTTTCTACACTGAAGCTTTCTTT.